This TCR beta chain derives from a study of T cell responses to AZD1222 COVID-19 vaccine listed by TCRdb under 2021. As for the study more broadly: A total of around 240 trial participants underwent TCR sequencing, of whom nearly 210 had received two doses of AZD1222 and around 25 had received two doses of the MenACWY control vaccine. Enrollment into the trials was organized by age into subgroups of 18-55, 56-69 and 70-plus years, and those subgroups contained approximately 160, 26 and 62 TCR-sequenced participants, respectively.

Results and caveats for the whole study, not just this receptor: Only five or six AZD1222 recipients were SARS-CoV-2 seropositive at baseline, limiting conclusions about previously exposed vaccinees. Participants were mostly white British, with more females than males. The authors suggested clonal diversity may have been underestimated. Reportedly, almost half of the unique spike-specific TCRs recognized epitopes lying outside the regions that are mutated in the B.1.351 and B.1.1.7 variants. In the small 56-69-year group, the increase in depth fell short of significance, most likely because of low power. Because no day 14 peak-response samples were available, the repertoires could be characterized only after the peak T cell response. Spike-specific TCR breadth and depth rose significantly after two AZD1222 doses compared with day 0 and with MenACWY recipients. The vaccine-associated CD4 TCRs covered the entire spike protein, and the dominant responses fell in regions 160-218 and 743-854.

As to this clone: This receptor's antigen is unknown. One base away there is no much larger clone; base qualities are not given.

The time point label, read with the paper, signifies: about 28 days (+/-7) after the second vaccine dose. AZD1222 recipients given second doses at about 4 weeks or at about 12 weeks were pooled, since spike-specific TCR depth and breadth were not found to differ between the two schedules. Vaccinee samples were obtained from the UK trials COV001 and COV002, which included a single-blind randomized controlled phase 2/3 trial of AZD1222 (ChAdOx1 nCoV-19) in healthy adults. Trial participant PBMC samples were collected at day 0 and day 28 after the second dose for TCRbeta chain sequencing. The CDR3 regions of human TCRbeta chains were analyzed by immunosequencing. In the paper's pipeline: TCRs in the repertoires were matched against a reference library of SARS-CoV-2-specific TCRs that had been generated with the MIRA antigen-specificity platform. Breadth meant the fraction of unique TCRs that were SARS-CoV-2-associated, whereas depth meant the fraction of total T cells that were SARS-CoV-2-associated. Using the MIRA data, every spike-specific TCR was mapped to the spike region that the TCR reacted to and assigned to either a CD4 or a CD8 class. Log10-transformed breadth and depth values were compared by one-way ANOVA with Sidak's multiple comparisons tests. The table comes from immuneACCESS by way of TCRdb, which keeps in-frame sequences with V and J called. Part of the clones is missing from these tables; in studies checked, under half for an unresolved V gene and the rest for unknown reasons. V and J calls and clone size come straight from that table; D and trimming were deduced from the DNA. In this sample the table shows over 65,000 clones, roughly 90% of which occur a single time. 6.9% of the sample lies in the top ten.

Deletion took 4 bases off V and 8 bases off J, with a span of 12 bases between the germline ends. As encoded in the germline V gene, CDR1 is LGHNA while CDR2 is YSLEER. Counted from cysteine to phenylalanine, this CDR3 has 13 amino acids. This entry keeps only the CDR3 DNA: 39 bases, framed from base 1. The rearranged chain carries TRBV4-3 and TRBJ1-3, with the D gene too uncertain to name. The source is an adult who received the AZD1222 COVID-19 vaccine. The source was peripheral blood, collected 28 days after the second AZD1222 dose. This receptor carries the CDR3 CASSPTLRDTIYF. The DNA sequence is TGCGCCAGCAGCCCGACTTTGAGGGACACCATATATTTT.